This T cell receptor (beta chain) was captured in a study of blood T cell repertoires in COVID-19. Study information: COVID-19 samples, acute and convalescent, were from the United States, Italy and Spain. T cells, B-cell-depleted T cells, or PBMCs provided the cDNA or gDNA that served as material.

CDR1 is KGHSH and CDR2 is LQKENI in the germline V gene. CDR3 size: 18 residues. Germline trimming cut 1 base from V and 0 bases from J; bases unmatched to any gene: 10. Profiling relied on immunoSEQ multiplex PCR, and the TCRdb table lists in-frame clones only, not all of them. In the table there are about 80,000 clones, around 83% of which are singletons. The sequenced sample consisted of peripheral blood. This sequence joins TRBV18 and TRBJ1-1, with 8 bases aligning to TRBD1. The sequence was collected from a human donor in a cohort sampled during active COVID-19. CDR3 region: CASSPRSAGGGVNTEAFF. DNA for the CDR3: TGTGCCAGCTCACCACGGTCGGCAGGGGGCGGGGTGAACACTGAAGCTTTCTTT.